This T cell receptor (beta chain) was recorded in a study of OX40 agonist ivuxolimab in advanced cancers. Study as a whole: Averaging approximately 60 years in age, with a range of about 20 to 90, the cohort was around 83% male. Past anti-PD-1, anti-PD-L1 or anti-CTLA-4 therapy was accepted, and 30% to 45% had received some.

As for this clone: What it recognizes is unknown.

Profiled with immunoSEQ multiplex PCR; TCRdb holds only in-frame clones, not every one. The sample holds just over 80,000 clones, roughly 84% seen once. CDR1 and CDR2 from the germline V gene are SEHNR and FQNEAQ (reference sequence). J was trimmed by 4 bases and V by 5 bases; bases with no gene match: 4. This CDR3 spans 14 amino acids. Notes on the study in general: CD4+ T cells averaged fewer expanded clones than CD8+ T cells.

The chain couples TRBV7-9 to TRBJ2-2; 7 positions match TRBD2. The sample consisted of CD4+ or CD8+ T cells sorted from blood, taken in a trial of the OX40 agonist ivuxolimab. The clonotype originates from an adult with an advanced solid tumor such as melanoma, head and neck, liver or kidney cancer. CDR3: CASSMGLFTGELFF. CDR3 nucleotide sequence: TGTGCCAGCAGCATGGGACTATTCACCGGGGAGCTGTTTTTT.